This T cell receptor beta chain comes out of a study of cytomegalovirus exposure and HLA in healthy donors. Study-wide points: Roughly 170 TCR beta chains were listed as cytomegalovirus-associated. Per published reports, the classifier diagnosed cytomegalovirus status with high specificity and sensitivity. A few chains tied to CMV proved CMV antigen-specific in vitro. One later analysis, an examination of the 100 to 150 validation repertoires, found that first-cohort TCR clusters tended to co-occur in them.

There are 18 residues in the CDR3. V gave up 0 bases and J gave up 0 bases, with 19 bases separating them. The germline V gene has CDR1 SGDLS and CDR2 YYNGEE. Some clones are missing from TCRdb's copy, which holds only in-frame ones; the method was immunoSEQ multiplex PCR. The data hold 190,000 or so clones, with more than 65% observed a single time. With respect to this clone: Its antigen is still unknown.

V usage is TRBV9 and J usage is TRBJ2-7; tentative D call: TRBD2 (6 bases). Input material: PBMCs. This TCR was recovered from a woman aged 18-29 years in good health and CMV-seropositive. The CDR3 DNA is TGTGCCAGCAGCGTAGAGGGGAGGAGGGTCTCGAGCTCCTACGAGCAGTACTTC. This gives the protein CASSVEGRRVSSSYEQYF.